The next 18 T cell receptor beta chains were all read from a single sample in a study of T cells in Graves' hyperthyroidism and ophthalmopathy. RNA transcripts provided the source from which TCR beta CDR3 regions were amplified. HTBI primers were the set used in a first-round RT-PCR of the TCR CDR3. TCRdb reanalysed the multiplex PCR reads using MiXCR and keeps one entry per CDR3 protein. The table has around 760,000 distinct CDR3 sequences, 30% to 40% seen once. The sequencing sample was made of blood. These receptors all stem from a middle-aged woman with Graves' hyperthyroidism.

In this sample, this clonotype turned up a few times. This chain uses TRBV12-5 with TRBJ1-1, with a tentative D call TRBD1 (5 bases). V was clipped by 4 bases and J by 0 bases, with 9 bases between them. CDR3 size: 14 residues. Germline CDR1 reads LGHNT; CDR2 reads FRNRAP. CDR3 DNA: TGTGCTAGTGGTTCGGGGGGACTGAACACTGAAGCTTTCTTT. It specifies CASGSGGLNTEAFF.

Details on this clonotype: A much larger clone lies one base from this, so it may be a read error. The chain combines TRBV19 with TRBJ2-6, with D possibly being TRBD2 (6 bases). Trimming left V 3 bases short and J 0 bases short, with 15 bases between. The CDR3 loop spans 18 amino acids. Looked up from germline, CDR1 is LNHDA and CDR2 is SQIVND (reference sequence). CDR3 protein: CASSIRIGGFSGANVLTF. The CDR3 nucleotides read TGTGCCAGTAGTATTAGGATAGGAGGGTTCTCTGGGGCCAACGTCCTGACTTTC.

The chain is built from TRBV4-3 and TRBJ2-2; 11 positions agree with TRBD2. Losses at the gene ends were 4 bases for V and 5 bases for J; bases not matched to a gene: 9. CDR1 is LGHNA, CDR2 YSLEER, per germline. The CDR3 totals 17 residues. This CDR3 is CASSLLLAGVGTGELFF. The CDR3 coding sequence is TGCGCCAGCAGCCTCCTACTAGCGGGAGTCGGAACCGGGGAGCTGTTTTTT.

The genes are TRBV12-3 or TRBV12-4 and TRBJ2-2, with 13 bases fitting TRBD2. Unmatched junction bases numbered 8, after V lost 5 bases and J lost 2 bases. The CDR3 extends over 18 amino acids. The DNA of the CDR3 is TGTGCCAGCAGTGGCACGGGACTAGCGGGAATAAACACCGGGGAGCTGTTTTTT. Protein: CASSGTGLAGINTGELFF.

This clonotype was picked up many times. This chain links TRBV2 with TRBJ1-4; no clear D gene. Germline lookup yields CDR1 SNHLY and CDR2 FYNNEI. This CDR3 has 11 amino acids. V was clipped by 8 bases and J by 8 bases, with 9 bases between them. For the CDR3, the DNA is TGTGCCAGCGGGATGACAGAAAAACTGTTTTTT. This encodes CASGMTEKLFF.

This clonotype has at least ten counts. The rearrangement links TRBV2 to TRBJ2-7, with D possibly called TRBD1 or TRBD2 (5 bases each). This CDR3 is 12 amino acids long. V shed 11 bases and J shed 3 bases, with 14 bases lying between them. Germline V lookup: CDR1 SNHLY, CDR2 FYNNEI. CDR3 in amino acids: CAVGTAYYEQYF. The CDR3 DNA reads as TGTGCCGTGGGGACGGCCTACTACGAGCAGTACTTC.

V gene TRBV29-1 combines with J gene TRBJ2-5; D might be TRBD2 (5 bases). Germline lookup yields CDR1 SQVTM and CDR2 ANQGSEA. Trimming cost V 3 bases and J 4 bases, with 12 bases left between them. The CDR3 runs to 13 residues. The CDR3 DNA reads TGCAGCGTTGAGGTAGCGATAGGAGAGACCCAGTACTTC. This sequence encodes CSVEVAIGETQYF.

This clonotype has ten or more counts. The gene calls are TRBV20-1 and TRBJ2-7; the match to TRBD1 covers 8 bases. The V gene end was trimmed by 5 bases and the J gene end by 3 bases; junction bases not matched to a gene: 9. Germline CDR1 and CDR2: DFQATT and SNEGSKA (reference sequence). This CDR3 comprises 14 residues. Here the CDR3 DNA reads TGCAGTGCTCACCGGGACAGGCCTAACTACGAGCAGTACTTC. It codes for CSAHRDRPNYEQYF.

This chain joins TRBV5-1 and TRBJ2-7; the D gene could be TRBD1 or TRBD2 (5 bases each). Trimming removed 1 base from V and 5 bases from J, with 16 bases in between. This CDR3 comprises 15 residues. Germline CDR1 is SGHRS and CDR2 is YFSETQ. CDR3 in amino acids: CASSLSPGSRDEQYF. DNA for the CDR3: TGCGCCAGCAGCTTGTCCCCAGGGAGTCGGGACGAGCAGTACTTC. Looking up the rest from reference TRBV5-1 and TRBJ2-7 gives the full variable domain: KAGVTQTPRYLIKTRGQQVTLSCSPISGHRSVSWYQQTPGQGLQFLFEYFSETQRNKGNFPGRFSGRQFSNSRSEMNVSTLELGDSALYLCASSLSPGSRDEQYFGPGTRLTVT.

This clonotype has only a few counts. V usage is TRBV12-3 or TRBV12-4 and J usage is TRBJ1-1; no firm D call. This CDR3 region has 12 residues. V shed 3 bases and J shed 6 bases, with 8 bases lying between them. Written as DNA, the CDR3 is TGTGCCAGCAGTTTTTTAGGGCCTGAAGCTTTCTTT. This gives the protein CASSFLGPEAFF.

Worth noting for this clonotype: The junction differs from germline at one of its ends, possibly a read error. The V gene is TRBV6-5, the J gene TRBJ2-6; D possibly corresponds to TRBD1 (6 bases). From germline, CDR1 is MNHEY and CDR2 SVGAGI. The CDR3 consists of 16 residues. The CDR3, as DNA: TGTGCCAGCAGTTGGCAGGGGACCTCTGGGGCCAACATCCTGACTTTC. Protein product: CASSWQGTSGANILTF.

This clonotype has a handful of counts. Here the CDR3 reads CASSLSDRVSGGGNQPQHF. The CDR3 DNA sequence: TGTGCCAGCAGCCTAAGCGACCGGGTCTCGGGGGGAGGCAATCAGCCCCAGCATTTT. The J gene is TRBJ1-5, the V gene TRBV7-9; D is perhaps TRBD1 (5 bases). The CDR3 consists of 19 residues. Germline V gene lookup returns CDR1 SEHNR and CDR2 FQNEAQ (reference sequence). Trimming shortened V by 5 bases and J by 2 bases, and 25 bases separated the two germline ends.

The chain links TRBV20-1 to TRBJ1-2; D is ambiguous. Trimming took 1 base from V and 4 from J, leaving 4 bases between them. The CDR3 is made up of 11 amino acids. Per germline, CDR1 DFQATT and CDR2 SNEGSKA (reference sequence). The CDR3, as DNA: TGCAGTGCTAGAGGATTCTATGGCTACACCTTC. It codes for CSARGFYGYTF.

V and J are TRBV19 and TRBJ2-2, with 8 bases that match TRBD1. Germline V gene lookup returns CDR1 LNHDA and CDR2 SQIVND (reference sequence). The CDR3 spans 15 residues. J lost 4 bases, V lost 7 bases, and 8 bases had no gene match. As DNA, the CDR3 is TGTGCCAGTAACTCGCAGGGGGCTCTCACCGGGGAGCTGTTTTTT. Translating gives CASNSQGALTGELFF.

The chain is built from TRBV7-2 and TRBJ1-5; TRBD1 matches at 10 bases. CDR1 is SGHTA and CDR2 is FQGNSA in the germline V gene. After removal of 5 bases from V and 8 bases from J, the junction contained 12 bases not matched to a gene. The CDR3 has 16 amino acids. CDR3 amino acids: CASSHGRTGGREPQHF. CDR3 bases: TGTGCCAGCAGCCACGGAAGGACAGGGGGTAGGGAGCCCCAGCATTTT.

This clonotype appeared a few times. The J gene is TRBJ1-3, the V gene TRBV12-3 or TRBV12-4, with D unresolved. Between the trimmed V and J ends, which lost 6 bases and 0 bases, there was a span of 9 bases. The CDR3 consists of 14 residues. CDR3 sequence reads: CASSPVISGNTIYF. The CDR3 DNA is TGTGCCAGCAGCCCTGTAATCTCTGGAAACACCATATATTTT.

This clonotype was counted ten times or more. The chain uses TRBV7-2 and TRBJ1-4, with 7 nucleotides matching TRBD1. This CDR3 region has 14 residues. Trimming at V came to 4 bases and at J to 4 bases, leaving 3 bases not matched to a gene. The germline V gene has CDR1 SGHTA and CDR2 FQGNSA. The CDR3 loop is CASSSGQVNEKLFF. CDR3 nucleotide sequence: TGTGCCAGCAGCTCCGGACAGGTTAATGAAAAACTGTTTTTT.

This clonotype was seen many times. This rearrangement joins TRBV10-3 to TRBJ2-5, with TRBD1 as a possible D gene (6 bases). This CDR3 is built from 13 residues. Trimming cost V 8 bases and J 2 bases, with 12 bases left between them. CDR1 and CDR2 (germline): ENHRY, SYGVKD. CDR3 sequence (DNA): TGTGCCATCCAGACAGGAACACAAGAGACCCAGTACTTC. Its translation is CAIQTGTQETQYF.